These T cell receptor beta chains were read from a single sample in a study of T-cell reconstitution after alpha-beta-depleted transplantation in children. One entry per CDR3 protein, called by TCRdb with MiXCR from the PCR reads. The sample contains some 300,000 distinct CDR3 sequences, over 7.5% of which appear only once. The sample in question was peripheral blood, obtained 360 days after TCRalphabeta/CD19-depleted stem cell transplant. The receptor source for this set is a female patient under 10 years old who had a stem cell transplant for Fanconi anemia, so the T cells may come from the graft donor. Both conserved end residues are part of each CDR3. A D gene is named only where the DNA matches it firmly. The size entry gives once, few or many counts, or a class when the clone is expanded.

CDR3 protein: CASSLDRGEAFF
CDR3 DNA: TGCGCCAGCAGCTTGGACAGGGGAGAAGCTTTCTTT
V gene: TRBV5-1
J gene: TRBJ1-1
clone size: few
D gene: TRBD1

CDR3 protein: CASSALVAANIQYF
CDR3 DNA: TGCGCCAGCAGCGCACTTGTGGCAGCAAACATTCAGTACTTC
V gene: TRBV5-1
J gene: TRBJ2-4
clone size: many
D gene: .

CDR3 protein: CASSFRQGDEQFF
CDR3 DNA: TGTGCCAGCAGCTTTCGACAGGGCGATGAGCAGTTCTTC
V gene: TRBV7-3
J gene: TRBJ2-1
clone size: few
D gene: TRBD1

CDR3 protein: CASSYGGLPETQYF
CDR3 DNA: TGTGCCAGCAGTTATGGGGGGCTCCCGGAGACCCAGTACTTC
V gene: TRBV7-9
J gene: TRBJ2-5
clone size: many
D gene: .

CDR3 protein: CASSQADYSQETQYF
CDR3 DNA: TGTGCCAGCAGCCAAGCTGACTACTCCCAAGAGACCCAGTACTTC
V gene: TRBV4-2
J gene: TRBJ2-5
clone size: few
D gene: .

CDR3 protein: CASSHGLAGAHEQFF
CDR3 DNA: TGCGCCAGCAGCCATGGACTAGCGGGGGCGCATGAGCAGTTCTTC
V gene: TRBV5-1
J gene: TRBJ2-1
clone size: many
D gene: TRBD2

CDR3 protein: CASSLSGQGDYGYTF
CDR3 DNA: TGCGCCAGCAGCTTGAGCGGACAGGGTGACTATGGCTACACCTTC
V gene: TRBV5-1
J gene: TRBJ1-2
clone size: many
D gene: TRBD1

CDR3 protein: CASSLARGGLRNEQFF
CDR3 DNA: TGTGCCAGCAGCTTAGCGCGCGGGGGGCTGAGGAATGAGCAGTTCTTC
V gene: TRBV7-2
J gene: TRBJ2-1
clone size: many
D gene: TRBD2

CDR3 protein: CASRTGQSSGNTIYF
CDR3 DNA: TGTGCCAGCAGGACCGGTCAGAGCTCTGGAAACACCATATATTTT
V gene: TRBV12-3/TRBV12-4
J gene: TRBJ1-3
clone size: many
D gene: .

CDR3 protein: CSAGKGLAGLVREQYF
CDR3 DNA: TGCAGTGCTGGCAAAGGACTAGCGGGACTCGTTAGAGAGCAGTACTTC
V gene: TRBV20-1
J gene: TRBJ2-7
clone size: many
D gene: TRBD2